The clone carrying this T cell receptor (beta chain) was found once. Its specificity is not known. In the PCR, 60 Vbeta and 13 Jbeta primers were used. Some clones are missing from TCRdb's copy, which holds only in-frame ones; the method was immunoSEQ multiplex PCR. The table has 30,000 to 50,000 clones, over 60% seen once; the top ten hold 3% to 5%. The data belong to a study of cytomegalovirus exposure and HLA in healthy donors. General study points: A likely sequencing artifact accounted for one observed cluster of highly shared sequence variants. Per a later analysis, fewer than 20,000 TCR beta sequences showed association with HLA alleles at 0.05 false discovery rate. V- and J-gene trimming in TCR beta was tied to a missense DCLRE1C variant by an analysis performed later. A later analysis found most CMV-associated TCR beta chains apparently HLA-restricted.

Trimming removed 3 bases from V and 2 bases from J, with 13 bases in between. The CDR3 runs to 15 residues. Germline lookup yields CDR1 SGHDN and CDR2 FVKESK. The sample was PBMCs. The TCR originated in a man aged 40-49 years in good health and CMV-seronegative. The chain links TRBV14 to TRBJ1-2; TRBD1 might be the D (5 bases). The CDR3 loop is CASSQGLRGNYGYTF. CDR3 nucleotide sequence: TGTGCCAGCAGCCAGGGACTGAGAGGCAACTATGGCTACACCTTC. Variable domain in full (rest from reference TRBV14 and TRBJ1-2): EAGVTQFPSHSVIEKGQTVTLRCDPISGHDNLYWYRRVMGKEIKFLLHFVKESKQDESGMPNNRFLAERTGGTYSTLKVQPAELEDSGVYFCASSQGLRGNYGYTFGSGTRLTVV.